This is a list of T cell receptor beta chains from one sample in a study of TIL therapy for anti-PD-1-resistant metastatic lung cancer. Repertoires were generated with immunoSEQ multiplex PCR, while TCRdb's copy carries only in-frame clones and drops some. Among more than 55,000 clones listed, about two thirds were seen once. The sample in question was blood, obtained at baseline. These receptors all come from a person between 25 and 80 years old with non-small cell lung cancer. The CDR3 runs from the conserved cysteine through the conserved F or W. Each record gives: clone size, J gene, D gene, V gene, CDR3 DNA, CDR3 protein. The D gene is left open where the match is weak. Part of the rows lack a size; the others show once, few, many or a class for expanded clones.

clone size: NA; J gene: TRBJ2-5; D gene: NA; V gene: TRBV2; CDR3 DNA: TGTGCCAGCAGAGCCGGGACAACGGCGGGGGAGACCCAGTACTTC; CDR3 protein: CASRAGTTAGETQYF
clone size: NA; J gene: TRBJ1-5; D gene: NA; V gene: TRBV23-1; CDR3 DNA: TGCGCCAGCAGTCCCCTGGGACTGATCAATCAGCCCCAGCATTTT; CDR3 protein: CASSPLGLINQPQHF
clone size: few; J gene: TRBJ1-2; D gene: NA; V gene: TRBV11-1; CDR3 DNA: TGTGCCAGCAGCTTAACGTCCGGCTATGGCTACACCTTC; CDR3 protein: CASSLTSGYGYTF
clone size: medium-sized; J gene: TRBJ2-6; D gene: NA; V gene: TRBV5-4; CDR3 DNA: TGTGCCAGCAGCTTGGTTAGGGACTCTGGGGCCAACGTCCTGACTTTC; CDR3 protein: CASSLVRDSGANVLTF
clone size: NA; J gene: TRBJ2-7; D gene: NA; V gene: TRBV5-6; CDR3 DNA: TGTGCCAGCAGCCCCGATTTATCCGGGGCCTCCTACGAGCAGTACTTC; CDR3 protein: CASSPDLSGASYEQYF
clone size: NA; J gene: TRBJ2-7; D gene: NA; V gene: TRBV7-2; CDR3 DNA: TGTGCCAGCAGCTTAGCCTCAACAGTTTCCTACGAGCAGTACTTC; CDR3 protein: CASSLASTVSYEQYF
clone size: NA; J gene: TRBJ2-7; D gene: TRBD1; V gene: TRBV5-8; CDR3 DNA: TGTGCCAGCAACCGGGACAGGGGGTCTTGGCAGTACTTC; CDR3 protein: CASNRDRGSWQYF
clone size: NA; J gene: TRBJ1-1; D gene: TRBD1; V gene: TRBV10-1; CDR3 DNA: TGCGCCAGCAGTGCCGACAGGGTCACTGAAGCTTTCTTT; CDR3 protein: CASSADRVTEAFF
clone size: NA; J gene: TRBJ2-5; D gene: NA; V gene: TRBV29-1; CDR3 DNA: TGCAGCGTTGGGCCGGGAGTCGGGCAAGAGACCCAGTACTTC; CDR3 protein: CSVGPGVGQETQYF
clone size: few; J gene: TRBJ2-2; D gene: NA; V gene: TRBV2; CDR3 DNA: TGTGCCAGCAGTGGGGCGGTTTCGAACACCGGGGAGCTGTTTTTT; CDR3 protein: CASSGAVSNTGELFF